Sequencing of this T cell receptor (beta chain) was carried out in a study of naive and memory T cell subsets. Broader study findings: Naive and memory repertoire findings lacked a ground truth for validation. Naive repertoires, especially CD8, held a few larger clonotypes, possibly memory cells re-expressing CD45RA.

The CDR3 spans 16 residues. V trimming: 3 bases; J trimming: 4 bases; junction bases outside the gene matches: 8. Both TRBC1 and TRBC2 were covered by a beta constant-region primer of two equimolar oligonucleotides. The ligated cDNA underwent four PCR rounds using SP2 and nested alpha and beta constant-region primers. TCRdb re-called the UMI-ligation and nested PCR reads through MiXCR, storing one row per CDR3 protein. Among 98,000 or so distinct CDR3 sequences listed, approximately 11% were seen once. CMV status came from CD4+ IFNgamma after overnight CMV lysate stimulation. Many counts were recorded for this clonotype. Its antigen remains unidentified.

This chain joins TRBV12-3 or TRBV12-4 and TRBJ2-7, with TRBD1 matching over 11 bases. This sequence was found in a human donor in good health. The sample consisted of naive CD4+ T cells from blood. The CDR3 here is CASSLSRGTGGYEQYF. The DNA for the CDR3 is TGTGCCAGCAGTTTGAGCCGTGGGACAGGGGGATACGAGCAGTACTTC.